The 14 T cell receptor beta chains listed next were all sequenced from one sample in a study of response to subunit inactivated influenza vaccine. MiXCR was run by TCRdb on the RT-PCR reads, yielding one entry per CDR3 protein. The profile shows some 640,000 distinct CDR3 sequences, more than 11% of them singletons. Sample: PBMCs from blood, taken less than 15 days before vaccination. The receptors shown here come from a man over 45 who received an inactivated influenza vaccine.

The chain employs TRBV12-3 or TRBV12-4 and TRBJ2-5, with a possible D match to TRBD1 (5 bases). V was shortened by 5 bases and J by 4 bases, with 11 bases between the two germline ends. This CDR3 spans 13 amino acids. The CDR3 reads CASSTQGPETQYF. The CDR3 region has the DNA TGTGCCAGCAGTACCCAGGGCCCAGAGACCCAGTACTTC.

The sample holds a few counts of this clonotype. The chain combines TRBV3-1 with TRBJ2-7, with TRBD2 matching 8 bases. The germline V gene has CDR1 LGHDT and CDR2 YNNKEL (reference sequence). The J segment lost 7 bases and the V segment lost 3 bases, leaving 5 bases of the junction unmatched. The CDR3 totals 13 residues. The CDR3 spells CASSQLAGREQYF. CDR3 coding DNA: TGTGCCAGCAGCCAGTTAGCGGGACGGGAGCAGTACTTC.

This clonotype appeared a few times. The CDR3 bases are TGCGCCAGCAGCTTGGACTCCCCTAATGGCTACACCTTC. This translates into CASSLDSPNGYTF. The chain employs TRBV5-1 and TRBJ1-2; D is uncertain. This CDR3 is 13 amino acids long. V shed 0 bases and J shed 6 bases, with 9 bases lying between them. The V gene's germline CDR1 is SGHRS and CDR2 YFSETQ.

This clonotype was recorded a few times. The chain has TRBV3-1 and TRBJ2-1; TRBD2 matches at 7 bases. Unmatched junction bases numbered 0, after V lost 1 base and J lost 9 bases. CDR1 is LGHDT and CDR2 is YNNKEL in the germline V gene (reference sequence). This CDR3 has 12 residues. The CDR3 coding sequence is TGTGCCAGCAGCCAAGCGGGGGGTGAGCAGTTCTTC. The encoded protein is CASSQAGGEQFF.

This clonotype was detected ten times or more. V is TRBV11-2 and J is TRBJ1-1; no definite D call. The CDR3 is 18 amino acids. Germline V gene lookup returns CDR1 SGHAT and CDR2 FQNNGV. The V and J ends lost 5 bases and 5 bases respectively, with 27 bases between them. The CDR3 DNA sequence: TGTGCCAGCAGCACCTCCGCGAAGGGTTTAGCGGTTAGGACTGAAGCTTTCTTT. Translated, it gives CASSTSAKGLAVRTEAFF.

V gene TRBV11-3 combines with J gene TRBJ1-1; D ambiguous. CDR3 length: 12 residues. Germline CDR1 reads SGHNT; CDR2 reads YENEEA. V was trimmed by 5 bases and J by 3 bases, leaving 7 bases between them. This CDR3 reads CASSEVDTEAFF. The CDR3 nucleotides are TGTGCCAGCAGCGAGGTGGACACTGAAGCTTTCTTT.

At least ten counts were recorded for this clonotype. The chain has TRBV6-2 or TRBV6-3 and TRBJ2-2, with D unresolved. CDR1 and CDR2 from the germline V gene are MNHEY and SVGEGT. Trimming stripped 0 bases from V and 6 bases from J, with 2 bases between. The CDR3 extends over 12 amino acids. The CDR3 reads CASSYSPGELFF. The CDR3 nucleotides are TGTGCCAGCAGTTACTCTCCCGGGGAGCTGTTTTTT.

The chain recombines TRBV20-1 with TRBJ2-7; D unresolved. The V and J ends lost 1 base and 0 bases respectively, with 7 bases between them. This CDR3 spans 13 amino acids. The V gene's germline CDR1 is DFQATT and CDR2 SNEGSKA (reference sequence). In nucleotides, the CDR3 is TGCAGTGCTAGAGTCATCAGCTCCTACGAGCAGTACTTC. Translation: CSARVISSYEQYF.

This clonotype showed up just a few times. This chain joins TRBV27 and TRBJ2-1; 7 bases match TRBD2. The germline V gene has CDR1 MNHEY and CDR2 SMNVEV (reference sequence). V lost 6 bases, J lost 5 bases, and 7 bases stayed unmatched. The CDR3 totals 14 residues. The chain's CDR3 is CASRLALGHNEQFF. The CDR3 nucleotides are TGTGCCAGCAGACTAGCGCTGGGACACAATGAGCAGTTCTTC.

The CDR3 bases are TGTGCCAGCAGTTACTCCTTCCGGGACAATGTACAAGAGACCCAGTACTTC. Translated, it gives CASSYSFRDNVQETQYF. This chain connects TRBV6-5 to TRBJ2-5; a weak D match, TRBD1 (6 bases). The CDR3 has 17 residues. Trimming took 0 bases from V and 2 from J, leaving 16 bases between them. In germline, CDR1 is MNHEY, CDR2 SVGAGI.

The CDR3 DNA reads TGTGCCAGCAGCTTTAACTTCCAAGAGACCCAGTACTTC. Its translation: CASSFNFQETQYF. V gene TRBV11-2 combines with J gene TRBJ2-5; unclear D gene. Germline V gene data show CDR1 as SGHAT and CDR2 as FQNNGV. This CDR3 region has 13 residues. The germline V and J ends were trimmed by 3 bases and 1 base, with 6 bases remaining between them.

This clonotype was observed at least ten times. The chain combines TRBV5-1 with TRBJ2-4; D may be TRBD1 or TRBD2 (5 bases each). Germline V lookup: CDR1 SGHRS, CDR2 YFSETQ. This CDR3 is built from 13 residues. The V end was cut by 4 bases, the J end by 8 bases, with 13 bases between. Here the CDR3 reads CASSPGTGDIQYF. DNA of the CDR3: TGCGCCAGCAGCCCGGGGACGGGCGACATTCAGTACTTC.

This clonotype has a handful of counts. The chain joins TRBV12-3 or TRBV12-4 to TRBJ2-1; D call uncertain. The length of the CDR3 is 14 residues. With 6 bases removed from V and 7 bases from J, the gap between germline ends came to 16 bases. CDR3 bases: TGTGCCAGCAGGGGAAACTGGACCCGGAATGAGCAGTTCTTC. Its translation is CASRGNWTRNEQFF.

V and J are TRBV4-3 and TRBJ1-2; a possible D gene is TRBD1 (5 bases). The CDR3 spans 15 residues. From germline, CDR1 is LGHNA and CDR2 YSLEER. Deletions cut 0 bases from V and 2 bases from J, with 10 bases between. The CDR3 region is CASSQDQGPNYGYTF. The CDR3 DNA is TGCGCCAGCAGCCAAGATCAGGGTCCCAACTATGGCTACACCTTC.